This T cell receptor beta chain emerged from a study of shared clonotypes between healthy human individuals. About the research overall: CD4 naive and memory got three plates each, CD8 naive two, CD8 memory one. Study findings and constraints: Generally, estimated richness proved larger in naive subsets than it did in memory subsets.

Concerning this clone: Antigen specificity is unknown.

Trimming shortened V by 8 bases and J by 7 bases, and 12 bases separated the two germline ends. Germline V gene sequence: CDR1 MNHEY, CDR2 SMNVEV (reference sequence). The CDR3 covers 13 residues. The donors were adults (healthy and HIV-negative) with no recent acute infections or vaccinations. Researchers divided each subset's genomic DNA evenly across several immunoSEQ plates. Some clones are missing from TCRdb's copy, which holds only in-frame ones; the method was immunoSEQ multiplex PCR. The table shows 2 million or so clones, with roughly 96% occurring only once. This TCR derives from a man aged 18 to 29 in good health. The chain is built from TRBV27 and TRBJ1-6, with a weak D call TRBD1 (5 bases). The sequenced sample was naive CD4+ T cells sorted from blood. Noted subset: CD45RA+ positively selected. CDR3 bases: TGTGCCAGCCGAGCAGGGTACAATTCACCCCTCCACTTT. This encodes CASRAGYNSPLHF.